This TCR beta chain is drawn from a study of OX40 agonist ivuxolimab in advanced cancers. Study-wide context: The eligibility criteria allowed prior anti-PD-1, anti-PD-L1 or anti-CTLA-4 therapy, and 30% to 40% had some.

General study results and limits: Compared with others, partial responders at 0.1-3.0 mg/kg displayed clonal expansion among the lowest.

As regards this clone: Its antigen remains unidentified.

CDR1 is SGHTA, CDR2 FQGNSA, per germline. The CDR3 extends over 14 amino acids. Trimming took off 3 bases at V and 5 bases at J, with 13 bases between the two ends. Produced via immunoSEQ multiplex PCR; TCRdb's table is partial and in-frame only. This table has fewer than 70,000 clones, approximately 89% appearing once. The chain employs TRBV7-2 and TRBJ1-1; weak D call: TRBD1 (6 bases). The clonotype was recovered from an adult with an advanced solid tumor such as melanoma, head and neck, liver or kidney cancer. The starting material was CD4+ or CD8+ T cells sorted from blood, obtained in a trial of the OX40 agonist ivuxolimab. In DNA form, the CDR3 reads TGTGCCAGCAGCTTTGGGGGCGGTAGGACTGAAGCTTTCTTT. It translates to CASSFGGGRTEAFF.